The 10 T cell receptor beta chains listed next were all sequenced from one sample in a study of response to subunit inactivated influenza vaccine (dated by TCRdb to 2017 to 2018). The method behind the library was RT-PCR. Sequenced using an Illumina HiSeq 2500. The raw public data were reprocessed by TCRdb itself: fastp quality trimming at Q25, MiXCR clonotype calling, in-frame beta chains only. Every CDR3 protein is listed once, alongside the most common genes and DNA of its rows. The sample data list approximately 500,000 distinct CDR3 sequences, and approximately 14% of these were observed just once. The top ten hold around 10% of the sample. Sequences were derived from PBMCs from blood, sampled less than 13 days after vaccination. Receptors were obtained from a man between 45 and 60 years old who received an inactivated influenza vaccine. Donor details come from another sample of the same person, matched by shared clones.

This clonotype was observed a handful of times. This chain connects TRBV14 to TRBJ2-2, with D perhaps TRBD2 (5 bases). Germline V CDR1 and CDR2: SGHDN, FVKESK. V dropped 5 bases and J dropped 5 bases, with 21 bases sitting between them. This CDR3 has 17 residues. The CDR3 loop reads CASSFDLPGFSTGELFF. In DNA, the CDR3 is TGTGCCAGCAGCTTCGACCTACCGGGATTTTCGACCGGGGAGCTGTTTTTT. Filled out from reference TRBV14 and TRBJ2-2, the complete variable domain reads EAGVTQFPSHSVIEKGQTVTLRCDPISGHDNLYWYRRVMGKEIKFLLHFVKESKQDESGMPNNRFLAERTGGTYSTLKVQPAELEDSGVYFCASSFDLPGFSTGELFFGEGSRLTVL.

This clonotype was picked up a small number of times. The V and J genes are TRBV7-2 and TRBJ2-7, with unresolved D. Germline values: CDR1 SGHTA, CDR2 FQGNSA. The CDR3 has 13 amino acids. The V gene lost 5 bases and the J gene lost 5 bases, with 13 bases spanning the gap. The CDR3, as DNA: TGTGCCAGCAGCCCGATGGTCCTGCACGAGCAGTACTTC. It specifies CASSPMVLHEQYF. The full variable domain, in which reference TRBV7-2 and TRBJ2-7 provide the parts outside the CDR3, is GAGVSQSPSNKVTEKGKDVELRCDPISGHTALYWYRQSLGQGLEFLIYFQGNSAPDKSGLPSDRFSAERTGGSVSTLTIQRTQQEDSAVYLCASSPMVLHEQYFGPGTRLTVT.

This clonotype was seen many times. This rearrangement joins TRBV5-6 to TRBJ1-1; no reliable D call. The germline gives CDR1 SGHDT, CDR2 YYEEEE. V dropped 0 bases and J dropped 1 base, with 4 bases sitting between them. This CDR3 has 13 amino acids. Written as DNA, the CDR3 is TGTGCCAGCAGCTTGGCGACGAACACTGAAGCTTTCTTT. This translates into CASSLATNTEAFF. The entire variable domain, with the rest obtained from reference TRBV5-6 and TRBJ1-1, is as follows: DAGVTQSPTHLIKTRGQQVTLRCSPKSGHDTVSWYQQALGQGPQFIFQYYEEEERQRGNFPDRFSGHQFPNYSSELNVNALLLGDSALYLCASSLATNTEAFFGQGTRLTVV.

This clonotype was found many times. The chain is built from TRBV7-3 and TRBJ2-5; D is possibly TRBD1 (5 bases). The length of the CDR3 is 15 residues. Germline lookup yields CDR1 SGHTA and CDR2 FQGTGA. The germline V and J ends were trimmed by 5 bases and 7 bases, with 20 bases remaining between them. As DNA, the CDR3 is TGTGCCAGCAGCCCCCAGGGCTCACGCCACTCGACCCAGTACTTC. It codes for CASSPQGSRHSTQYF. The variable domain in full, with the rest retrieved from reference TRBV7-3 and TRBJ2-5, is GAGVSQTPSNKVTEKGKYVELRCDPISGHTALYWYRQSLGQGPEFLIYFQGTGAADDSGLPNDRFFAVRPEGSVSTLKIQRTERGDSAVYLCASSPQGSRHSTQYFGPGTRLLVL.

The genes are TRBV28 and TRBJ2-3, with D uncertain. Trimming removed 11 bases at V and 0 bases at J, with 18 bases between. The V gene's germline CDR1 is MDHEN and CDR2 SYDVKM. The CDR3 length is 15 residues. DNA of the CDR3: TGTGCCGCCTCGGGTTGGGCGCGAAGCACAGATACGCAGTATTTT. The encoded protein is CAASGWARSTDTQYF.

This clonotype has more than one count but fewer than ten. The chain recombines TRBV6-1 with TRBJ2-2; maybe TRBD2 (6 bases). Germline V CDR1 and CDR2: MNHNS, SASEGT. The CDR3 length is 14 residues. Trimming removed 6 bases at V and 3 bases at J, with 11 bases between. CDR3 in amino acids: CASSPGGHTGELFF. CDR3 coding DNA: TGTGCCAGCAGCCCCGGGGGTCACACCGGGGAGCTGTTTTTT.

CDR3 coding DNA: TGCAGTGCTACGGGCCACTCTGGGACCGGGGAGCTGTTTTTT. Translation gives CSATGHSGTGELFF. The J gene is TRBJ2-2, the V gene TRBV20-1; no firm D call. Germline V lookup: CDR1 DFQATT, CDR2 SNEGSKA (reference sequence). The CDR3 length is 14 residues. Trimming took 4 bases from V and 5 from J, leaving 14 bases between them.

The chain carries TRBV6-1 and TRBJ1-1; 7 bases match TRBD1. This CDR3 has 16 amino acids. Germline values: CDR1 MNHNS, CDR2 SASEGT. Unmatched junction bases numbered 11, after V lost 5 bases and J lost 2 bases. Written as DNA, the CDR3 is TGTGCCAGCAGTCATCGGGACAGTTATTATAACACTGAAGCTTTCTTT. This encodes CASSHRDSYYNTEAFF.

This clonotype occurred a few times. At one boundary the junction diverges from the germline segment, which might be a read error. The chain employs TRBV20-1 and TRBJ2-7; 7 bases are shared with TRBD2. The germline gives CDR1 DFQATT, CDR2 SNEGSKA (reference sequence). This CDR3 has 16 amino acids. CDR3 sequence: CSARSLSAGDTYERYF. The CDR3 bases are TGCAGTGCTAGATCGCTCTCCGCGGGAGACACCTACGAGCGGTACTTC.

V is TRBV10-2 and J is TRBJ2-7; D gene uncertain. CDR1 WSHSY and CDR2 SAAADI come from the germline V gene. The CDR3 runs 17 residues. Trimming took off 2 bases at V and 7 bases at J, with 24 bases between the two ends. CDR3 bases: TGCGCCAGCAGTGAGAGTCAAGGCCTAGTGGGAAGAGGTGAGCAGTACTTC. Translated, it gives CASSESQGLVGRGEQYF.